The text below deals with one TCR beta chain. Its antigen is undetermined. The study separated CD4+ cells into CD45RA+ naive and CD45RA-negative memory subsets. Authors' analysis steps: Junction-only sequences produced by ImmunoSEQ had no quality scores, so filtering differed. Data came from immunoSEQ multiplex PCR; TCRdb stores just in-frame clones and leaves some out. V and J calls and clone size are copied from that table; D and trimming were computed from the DNA. Of around 2.1 million clones listed, more than 90% are singletons. The CDR3 contains 15 residues. With V trimmed by 6 bases and J by 4 bases, 6 bases remained unmatched. CDR1 and CDR2 from the germline V gene are SNHLY and FYNNEI. The data were taken from a study of shared clonotypes between healthy human individuals. Study-wide results and limits: Naive CD4 clonotypes overlapped across a handful of donors at approximately 5.3%. It was the non-shared clonotypes that had lower generation probabilities than clonotypes shared by all four donors.

The chain recombines TRBV2 with TRBJ2-1; 10 bases are a match to TRBD1. This clonotype was obtained from a man in his late teens or twenties in good health. What was sequenced was naive CD4+ T cells sorted from blood. The subset: CD45RA+ positively selected. CDR3 region: CASRAGQGGYNEQFF. The CDR3 nucleotides read TGTGCCAGCAGGGCTGGACAGGGGGGTTACAATGAGCAGTTCTTC.